A selection of T cell receptor beta chains follows, all from one sample in a study of blood T cell repertoires in COVID-19. This table comes from immunoSEQ multiplex PCR, and its TCRdb copy is limited to in-frame clones, with some not included. The sample includes approximately 300,000 clones, around nine tenths seen only once; the top ten take just under 9.5%. What was sequenced was PBMCs or T cells enriched from blood (not recorded which). The receptors were gathered from a woman in her twenties or thirties who had recovered from COVID-19. CDR3s include the opening cysteine and the closing phenylalanine or tryptophan. A D gene is named only where the DNA matches it firmly. Clone size is not always given. Where it is, it says once, few, many or a class for expanded clones.

V,length,J,size,D,DNA,CDR3
TRBV21-1,19,TRBJ1-5,-,-,TGTGCCAGGAATAAGGGACAGATCCGGACTTTTTATAGCAATCAGCCCCAGCATTTT,CARNKGQIRTFYSNQPQHF
TRBV6-5,11,TRBJ2-7,few,-,TGTGCCAGCAGTTATCTATACGAGCAGTACTTC,CASSYLYEQYF
TRBV10-2,15,TRBJ2-1,-,TRBD2,TGCGCCAGCACTACGACTAGCGGGTTGTGGAATGAGCAGTTCTTC,CASTTTSGLWNEQFF
TRBV18,14,TRBJ1-1,-,-,TGTGCCAGCTCACCAGCGGTGTTGGACACTGAAGCTTTCTTT,CASSPAVLDTEAFF
TRBV5-4,16,TRBJ2-3,-,-,TGTGCCAGCGAGGAGTTCGAGCCCCTGGATCGAGATACGCAGTATTTT,CASEEFEPLDRDTQYF
TRBV5-1,13,TRBJ1-5,-,TRBD1,TGCGCCAGCAGCTTGACAGGGGAACAGCCCCAGCATTTT,CASSLTGEQPQHF
TRBV10-3,13,TRBJ2-4,-,TRBD1,TGTGCCATCAGTCGGGACAGTGGAAACATTCAGTACTTC,CAISRDSGNIQYF
TRBV4-1,16,TRBJ2-5,-,TRBD2,TGCGCCAGCAGCCGGGAGGGGCGGGTATCGGAGGTGACCCAGTACTTC,CASSREGRVSEVTQYF
TRBV18,15,TRBJ1-5,-,-,TGTGCCAGCTCACCGGGTAAGGGAGGCAATCAGCCCCAGCATTTT,CASSPGKGGNQPQHF
TRBV30,13,TRBJ2-7,-,TRBD1,TGTGCCTGGAGTAGGGGACAGGCCTACGAGCAGTACTTC,CAWSRGQAYEQYF
TRBV9,15,TRBJ1-3,-,TRBD1,TGTGCCAGCAGCGCGACAGGGATACCTGGAAACACCATATATTTT,CASSATGIPGNTIYF
TRBV2,15,TRBJ1-2,-,TRBD1,TGTGCCAGCGTCGGGGCCAGGACAGGGGGCTATGGCTACACCTTC,CASVGARTGGYGYTF
TRBV5-8,18,TRBJ1-1,-,-,TGTGCCAGCAGCTTGTCCCGACAGCCACTATCTTTGAACACTGAAGCTTTCTTT,CASSLSRQPLSLNTEAFF
TRBV28,14,TRBJ1-4,once,-,TGTGCCAGCAGTTCCCCTTATGGGCATGAAAAACTGTTTTTT,CASSSPYGHEKLFF
TRBV19,16,TRBJ1-5,-,-,TGTGCCTCGAGCGGGGGGGCCTATTATAGCAATCAGCCCCAGCATTTT,CASSGGAYYSNQPQHF
TRBV4-1,17,TRBJ2-7,-,TRBD2,TGCGCCAGCAGTCCCCGCGTGGGCGGGAGAAATTCCTACGAGCAGTACTTC,CASSPRVGGRNSYEQYF
TRBV5-4,15,TRBJ1-2,-,-,TGTGCCAGCAGCTCTAGTATGACAGCTTACTATGGCTACACCTTC,CASSSSMTAYYGYTF
TRBV5-1,15,TRBJ1-1,-,-,TGCGCCAGCAGCTTGATGATGGGGCCCTACACTGAAGCTTTCTTT,CASSLMMGPYTEAFF
TRBV11-2,14,TRBJ1-2,once,-,TGTGCCAGCAGCTTCAGGCAAGGGGAGGATGGCTACACCTTC,CASSFRQGEDGYTF
TRBV29-1,13,TRBJ1-1,once,-,TGCAGCGTGATCCGGGAGCTAAACACTGAAGCTTTCTTT,CSVIRELNTEAFF
TRBV10-3,16,TRBJ1-5,-,TRBD1,TGTGCCATCAGTGAGGGACAGGGGTTGAGCAATCAGCCCCAGCATTTT,CAISEGQGLSNQPQHF
TRBV30,13,TRBJ1-5,-,TRBD1,TGTGCCTGGGGCGGAGGGGGCGATCAGCCCCAGCATTTT,CAWGGGGDQPQHF
TRBV3-1/TRBV3-2,17,TRBJ2-2,-,TRBD1,TGTGCCAGCAGCCGCAACCTATACAGGGGATGGTCCGGGGAGCTGTTTTTT,CASSRNLYRGWSGELFF
TRBV6-1,15,TRBJ2-7,-,TRBD1,TGTGCCAGCAGTGACCCCGGGACAGGGTTCCACGAGCAGTACTTC,CASSDPGTGFHEQYF
TRBV7-2,12,TRBJ1-1,-,-,TGTGCCAGCAGCCCCGCGGGGAAATCCGCTTTCTTT,CASSPAGKSAFF
TRBV28,15,TRBJ1-2,-,-,TGTGCCAGCAGTTTACAAGTAGGGGCGAATTATGGCTACACCTTC,CASSLQVGANYGYTF
TRBV6-5,15,TRBJ1-5,-,-,TGTGCCAGCTGGAACAGAAACTTTCTCAATCAGCCCCAGCATTTT,CASWNRNFLNQPQHF
TRBV5-8,14,TRBJ1-3,-,-,TGTGCCAGCAGCTCCGGACAGCCCGGAAACACCATATATTTT,CASSSGQPGNTIYF
TRBV7-8,12,TRBJ1-2,-,-,TGTGCCAGCAGGTCTAATAGGGGTGGCTACACCTTC,CASRSNRGGYTF
TRBV28,12,TRBJ2-1,-,-,TGTGCCAGCAGCGACAGCTTCAATGAGCAGTTCTTC,CASSDSFNEQFF
TRBV19,14,TRBJ1-2,-,TRBD1,TGTGCCAGTAGTATAGATGGGACAGACTATGGCTACACCTTC,CASSIDGTDYGYTF
TRBV30,16,TRBJ2-1,once,TRBD1,TGTGCCTGGAGTGCGCCAGACAGGGGGCTATACAATGAGCAGTTCTTC,CAWSAPDRGLYNEQFF
TRBV5-1,15,TRBJ2-7,-,TRBD1,TGCGCCAGCAGCTTGAGTGCAGGGGGACCCTACGAGCAGTACTTC,CASSLSAGGPYEQYF
TRBV19,12,TRBJ1-4,-,-,TGTGCCAGTACTTCGTCTCCGGAAAAACTGTTTTTT,CASTSSPEKLFF
TRBV9,17,TRBJ2-5,-,-,TGTGCCAGCAGCGTAGGAAGCGAAACCGCCTCCTGGGAGACCCAGTACTTC,CASSVGSETASWETQYF
TRBV19,17,TRBJ2-7,-,TRBD2,TGTGCCAGTAGTACCAGCCCCGGACTAGCGGGATCCTACGAGCAGTACTTC,CASSTSPGLAGSYEQYF
TRBV6-5,15,TRBJ1-5,few,-,TGTGCCAGCAGTTACTCGATGAGTTTTAATCAGCCCCAGCATTTT,CASSYSMSFNQPQHF
TRBV5-1,15,TRBJ1-5,few,TRBD1,TGCGCCAGCAGCTTGGAGGGACAGGGGGGTCAGCCCCAGCATTTT,CASSLEGQGGQPQHF
TRBV7-9,15,TRBJ2-1,-,TRBD2,TGTGCCAGCAGCTTAGTCCTCAGCGGGAGAAATGAGCAGTTCTTC,CASSLVLSGRNEQFF
TRBV12-3/TRBV12-4,13,TRBJ1-5,-,-,TGTGCCAGCACCGTACAGGGAGATCAGCCCCAGCATTTT,CASTVQGDQPQHF
TRBV5-1,16,TRBJ2-1,-,-,TGCGCCAGCAGCCCTACATCCAGGGTTTCCTACAATGAGCAGTTCTTC,CASSPTSRVSYNEQFF
TRBV11-2,15,TRBJ2-1,-,TRBD2,TGTGCCAGCAGCCCGCGACTAGCGGGAACCAATGAGCAGTTCTTC,CASSPRLAGTNEQFF
TRBV3-1/TRBV3-2,19,TRBJ1-1,-,TRBD1,TGTGCCAGCAGCCAAGAACCCACCTGGACAGGGGCGACCAACACTGAAGCTTTCTTT,CASSQEPTWTGATNTEAFF
TRBV11-1,14,TRBJ2-6,-,-,TGTGCCAGCAGCTTAACATCCGGGGCCAACGTCCTGACTTTC,CASSLTSGANVLTF
TRBV6-5,13,TRBJ2-7,once,-,TGTGCCAGCACCAGACCTATCACGAGGGAGCAGTACTTC,CASTRPITREQYF
TRBV18,14,TRBJ2-2,-,-,TGTGCCAGCTCACCTCCGGGGGACACCGGGGAGCTGTTTTTT,CASSPPGDTGELFF
TRBV9,12,TRBJ1-6,-,-,TGTGCCAGCAGCTCAGGGGATTCACCCCTCCACTTT,CASSSGDSPLHF
TRBV7-6,20,TRBJ1-4,-,TRBD1,TGTGCCAGCAGCTTAGCGGGGACAGACGGGCTTTTTGCTACTAATGAAAAACTGTTTTTT,CASSLAGTDGLFATNEKLFF
TRBV6-5,13,TRBJ2-2,-,-,TGTGCCAGCAGGATACAGGACACCGGGGAGCTGTTTTTT,CASRIQDTGELFF
TRBV15,15,TRBJ1-1,-,-,TGTGCCACCAGCAGAGATCGAGAACAGGCCATTGAAGCTTTCTTT,CATSRDREQAIEAFF
TRBV2,12,TRBJ2-7,-,-,TGTGCCAGCACTCCGACAGTGTACGAGCAGTACTTC,CASTPTVYEQYF
TRBV29-1,13,TRBJ1-4,-,TRBD1,TGCAGCGTTCAGGTGTACAGGGGTGAAAAACTGTTTTTT,CSVQVYRGEKLFF